The 29 T cell receptor beta chains presented below share a single source sample, sequenced in a study of T cell repertoires in cytomegalovirus infection. TCRdb re-derived calls from the reads in MiXCR, one entry per CDR3 protein. The data hold 50,000 to 65,000 distinct CDR3 sequences, with 20% observed a single time. Antigens for these TCRs are unknown. This specimen consisted of CD8+ T cells from cultured PBMCs, obtained from culture after CMV antigen stimulation. These receptor sequences come from a human donor in good health (CMV status not recorded). Some clones in this sample may be carry-over from other donors' samples.

This rearrangement joins TRBV19 to TRBJ1-5; tentatively, D is TRBD1 (5 bases). CDR1 LNHDA and CDR2 SQIVND come from the germline V gene (reference sequence). The CDR3 length is 14 residues. V was clipped by 7 bases and J by 3 bases, with 13 bases between them. As DNA, the CDR3 is TGTGCCAGTACCAATCGAGGGGTCAATCAGCCCCAGCATTTT. This gives the protein CASTNRGVNQPQHF. The full variable domain, rest sourced from reference TRBV19 and TRBJ1-5, is DGGITQSPKYLFRKEGQNVTLSCEQNLNHDAMYWYRQDPGQGLRLIYYSQIVNDFQKGDIAEGYSVSREKKESFPLTVTSAQKNPTAFYLCASTNRGVNQPQHFGDGTRLSIL.

This chain connects TRBV30 to TRBJ1-3; the D is unclear. The CDR3 spans 13 residues. The germline V gene encodes CDR1 GTSNPN and CDR2 SVGIG (reference sequence). The V end was cut by 4 bases, the J end by 8 bases, with 15 bases between. The CDR3 is CAWNRMSGYTIYF. As DNA, the CDR3 is TGTGCCTGGAATCGAATGAGCGGATACACCATATATTTT.

V usage is TRBV28 and J usage is TRBJ2-4, with D hard to call. Germline V lookup: CDR1 MDHEN, CDR2 SYDVKM. V gave up 1 base and J gave up 0 bases, with 10 bases separating them. The CDR3 contains 16 residues. The CDR3 coding sequence is TGTGCCAGCAGTTTATTCGACGGAGTAGCCAAAAACATTCAGTACTTC. This translates into CASSLFDGVAKNIQYF. Combining the CDR3 with reference TRBV28 and TRBJ2-4 gives the whole variable domain DVKVTQSSRYLVKRTGEKVFLECVQDMDHENMFWYRQDPGLGLRLIYFSYDVKMKEKGDIPEGYSVSREKKERFSLILESASTNQTSMYLCASSLFDGVAKNIQYFGAGTRLSVL.

The V call is TRBV7-4, the J call TRBJ1-3; the D gene is possibly TRBD1 (5 bases). The CDR3 length is 15 residues. Per the germline V gene, CDR1 is SGHVT and CDR2 is SQSDAQ. Trimming took 2 bases from V and 7 from J, leaving 15 bases between them. CDR3 loop: CASSLQDWGDNTIYF. The CDR3 coding sequence is TGTGCCAGCAGCTTACAGGACTGGGGCGATAACACCATATATTTT.

This clonotype occurred a few times. The chain employs TRBV5-1 and TRBJ2-5; 9 bases agree with TRBD2. Germline V CDR1 and CDR2: SGHRS, YFSETQ. The CDR3 extends over 16 amino acids. V shed 1 base, J shed 1 base, and the junction held 5 bases outside the gene matches. CDR3 amino acids: CASSLRASGAQETQYF. The CDR3 DNA reads as TGCGCCAGCAGCTTGAGGGCTAGCGGGGCCCAAGAGACCCAGTACTTC. Full variable domain (outside the CDR3, taken from reference TRBV5-1 and TRBJ2-5): KAGVTQTPRYLIKTRGQQVTLSCSPISGHRSVSWYQQTPGQGLQFLFEYFSETQRNKGNFPGRFSGRQFSNSRSEMNVSTLELGDSALYLCASSLRASGAQETQYFGPGTRLLVL.

This clonotype has only a few counts. The CDR3 region has the DNA TGTGCCAGTAGTTTTACAACTCGGGCCATGAATGAGCAGTTCTTC. This encodes CASSFTTRAMNEQFF. This chain links TRBV19 with TRBJ2-1; D not resolved. Germline CDR1 and CDR2: LNHDA and SQIVND (reference sequence). The CDR3 covers 15 residues. V shed 5 bases and J shed 7 bases, with 18 bases lying between them.

This clonotype was detected a few times. The gene calls are TRBV7-2 and TRBJ1-2; 9 nucleotides agree with TRBD1. The CDR3 contains 15 residues. V dropped 4 bases and J dropped 10; count of bases not matched to a gene: 13. Germline CDR1 is SGHTA and CDR2 is FQGNSA. The CDR3, as DNA: TGTGCCAGCAGCTGGGGGACAGGGAGTAGTGTTGACTACACCTTC. This sequence encodes CASSWGTGSSVDYTF.

This chain's CDR3 is CASSLRGQGIQETQYF. The CDR3 bases are TGTGCCAGCAGCTTAAGGGGGCAGGGGATACAAGAGACCCAGTACTTC. The chain couples TRBV7-9 to TRBJ2-5; 7 positions match TRBD1. Trimming at V came to 2 bases and at J to 2 bases, leaving 8 bases not matched to a gene. Germline V gene data show CDR1 as SEHNR and CDR2 as FQNEAQ (reference sequence). The CDR3 totals 16 residues.

The chain combines TRBV27 with TRBJ2-7; TRBD2 is a possible D gene (6 bases). CDR3 length: 17 residues. The V gene's germline CDR1 is MNHEY and CDR2 SMNVEV (reference sequence). V dropped 0 bases and J dropped 5 bases, with 20 bases sitting between them. The CDR3 DNA sequence: TGTGCCAGCAGTTTATCTGACGGGAGTACCGATAAGGACGAGCAGTACTTC. Its translation: CASSLSDGSTDKDEQYF.

This clonotype was observed a handful of times. The V gene is TRBV6-5, the J gene TRBJ2-1; 8 bases are shared with TRBD2. Germline V gene lookup returns CDR1 MNHEY and CDR2 SVGAGI. The length of the CDR3 is 19 residues. The V segment lost 0 bases and the J segment 6 bases; nucleotides outside the gene matches: 16. The CDR3 nucleotides read TGTGCCAGCAGTTACTCCCCCACTCTGGCGGGACTAGGTCCCAATGAGCAGTTCTTC. Its protein is CASSYSPTLAGLGPNEQFF.

This clonotype was seen only a few times. This rearrangement joins TRBV7-2 to TRBJ1-4, with D unclear. Looked up from germline, CDR1 is SGHTA and CDR2 is FQGNSA. V was cut by 5 bases and J by 8 bases, with 15 bases left in between. The CDR3 is made up of 14 amino acids. The CDR3 bases are TGTGCCAGCAGCCCCCTCCCTCCTGAAGAAAAACTGTTTTTT. Its translation: CASSPLPPEEKLFF.

CDR3 DNA: TGTGCCAGCACCCAGGACTCTGGAAACACCATATATTTT. Protein product: CASTQDSGNTIYF. This chain connects TRBV6-2 or TRBV6-3 to TRBJ1-3; D remains unclear. Germline loops: CDR1 MNHEY, CDR2 SVGEGT. The CDR3 length is 13 residues. V lost 7 bases, J lost 0 bases, and 7 bases lay in between.

This clonotype was counted between two and nine times. V usage is TRBV4-3 and J usage is TRBJ2-2; 10 bases agree with TRBD2. CDR1 LGHNA and CDR2 YSLEER come from the germline V gene. The CDR3 totals 16 residues. The V and J ends lost 3 bases and 2 bases, in that order; junction bases with no gene match: 3. This CDR3 is CASSHLAGANTGELFF. CDR3 bases: TGCGCCAGCAGCCACCTAGCGGGAGCCAACACCGGGGAGCTGTTTTTT.

The genes are TRBV7-9 and TRBJ1-2; weak D call: TRBD1 (6 bases). V was trimmed by 5 bases and J by 1 base, leaving 17 bases between them. The CDR3 length is 16 residues. Germline CDR1 SEHNR, CDR2 FQNEAQ (reference sequence). The CDR3 DNA follows: TGTGCCAGCAGCGGGGCAGGGGCCGGAGGTAACTATGGCTACACCTTC. This translates into CASSGAGAGGNYGYTF.

This clonotype was observed a handful of times. The rearrangement uses TRBV6-2 or TRBV6-3 and TRBJ2-7; D gene unclear. This CDR3 region has 15 residues. CDR1 is MNHEY and CDR2 is SVGEGT in the germline V gene. Trimming removed 6 bases from V and 5 bases from J, with 20 bases in between. Here the CDR3 reads CASRPGPQFPHEQYF. The CDR3 DNA is TGTGCCAGCAGACCCGGGCCACAGTTCCCCCACGAGCAGTACTTC.

The chain recombines TRBV7-3 with TRBJ2-1; 7 bases agree with TRBD2. Losses at the gene ends were 5 bases for V and 6 bases for J; bases not matched to a gene: 13. The germline CDR1 and CDR2 sequences are SGHTA and FQGTGA. The CDR3 contains 16 residues. CDR3 nucleotide sequence: TGTGCCAGCAGCACCGAGGGAGCGGGACGACTCAATGAGCAGTTCTTC. Amino acids: CASSTEGAGRLNEQFF.

This chain links TRBV14 with TRBJ2-1; D tentatively fits TRBD1 or TRBD2 (6 bases each). Germline V lookup: CDR1 SGHDN, CDR2 FVKESK. Trimming left V 4 bases short and J 1 base short, with 8 bases between. This CDR3 has 14 amino acids. The CDR3 reads CASSRRGSYNEQFF. CDR3 coding DNA: TGTGCCAGCAGCCGGAGGGGGTCCTACAATGAGCAGTTCTTC.

This clonotype was recorded many times. V gene TRBV4-3 combines with J gene TRBJ2-3, with 10 bases lining up with TRBD2. Germline CDR1 is LGHNA and CDR2 is YSLEER. The trim removed 0 bases at V and 6 bases at J, leaving 9 bases unmatched. CDR3 length: 17 amino acids. CDR3 sequence reads: CASSQDSSSGGLDTQYF. The CDR3, as DNA: TGCGCCAGCAGCCAAGATAGTAGTAGCGGGGGGTTGGATACGCAGTATTTT.

V gene TRBV7-8 combines with J gene TRBJ2-7; possible D gene TRBD1, 5 bases. V gave up 3 bases and J gave up 3 bases, with 21 bases separating them. Germline values: CDR1 SGHVS, CDR2 FQNEAQ. The CDR3 runs 17 residues. Here the CDR3 DNA reads TGTGCCAGCAGCTTCTCAGAACAGATACGACAGCGCTACGAGCAGTACTTC. As protein: CASSFSEQIRQRYEQYF.

In its sample, this clonotype was seen a few times. The gene calls are TRBV7-2 and TRBJ2-7, with a tentative D call TRBD2 (6 bases). Germline V gene data show CDR1 as SGHTA and CDR2 as FQGNSA. The CDR3 covers 17 residues. V was trimmed by 1 base and J by 0 bases, leaving 16 bases between them. The CDR3 DNA reads as TGTGCCAGCAGCTTAGAGACTCCCGGGGGTCCCTCCTACGAGCAGTACTTC. Translation gives CASSLETPGGPSYEQYF.

This clonotype was found a few times. The chain combines TRBV29-1 with TRBJ2-1; 7 bases are a match to TRBD2. V lost 7 bases and J lost 2; bases outside the gene matches: 8. Germline CDR1 and CDR2: SQVTM and ANQGSEA. The CDR3 totals 14 residues. This CDR3 reads CSADISGAYNEQFF. The DNA for the CDR3 is TGCAGCGCTGATATAAGCGGGGCCTACAATGAGCAGTTCTTC.

At least ten counts were recorded for this clonotype. The chain recombines TRBV7-8 with TRBJ2-1, with D unresolved. Germline V gene sequence: CDR1 SGHVS, CDR2 FQNEAQ. CDR3 length: 18 residues. V lost 4 bases, J lost 8 bases, and 27 bases lay in between. In DNA form, the CDR3 reads TGTGCCAGCAGCTCCCTCCTGGCGACCGGGTCACAACGCGATGAGCAGTTCTTC. Amino acids: CASSSLLATGSQRDEQFF.

This chain links TRBV4-3 with TRBJ1-6, with D possibly being TRBD1 (6 bases). Trimming left V 0 bases short and J 6 bases short, with 12 bases between. Looked up from germline, CDR1 is LGHNA and CDR2 is YSLEER. The CDR3 consists of 16 residues. The CDR3 is CASSQETGLGNSPLHF. CDR3 in DNA: TGCGCCAGCAGCCAAGAAACAGGGCTCGGTAATTCACCCCTCCACTTT.

This rearrangement joins TRBV9 to TRBJ2-3; 8 bases are a match to TRBD2. The CDR3 totals 16 residues. Germline values: CDR1 SGDLS, CDR2 YYNGEE. With V trimmed by 4 bases and J by 3 bases, 10 bases remained unmatched. As DNA, the CDR3 is TGTGCCAGCAGCTTAATAGCGGGGACCGCGACAGATACGCAGTATTTT. This translates into CASSLIAGTATDTQYF.

This clonotype was seen a handful of times. The rearrangement joins TRBV7-6 to TRBJ2-1, with 9 bases fitting TRBD2. V was clipped by 4 bases and J by 9 bases; unmatched bases: 7. The length of the CDR3 is 14 residues. The germline V gene encodes CDR1 SGHVS and CDR2 FNYEAQ. CDR3 sequence: CASSSMTSGSEQFF. The CDR3, as DNA: TGTGCCAGCAGCTCAATGACTAGCGGTTCTGAGCAGTTCTTC.

This clonotype was detected a few times. The chain links TRBV7-2 to TRBJ1-2; perhaps TRBD1 as D (6 bases). V lost 5 bases, J lost 8 bases, and 9 bases lay in between. Looked up from germline, CDR1 is SGHTA and CDR2 is FQGNSA. CDR3 size: 11 residues. The CDR3, as DNA: TGTGCCAGCAGCCGGGGGCAGGGCTACACCTTC. Translated: CASSRGQGYTF.

The sample holds many counts of this clonotype. The chain joins TRBV6-2 or TRBV6-3 to TRBJ2-5; no clear D gene. The CDR3 has 13 residues. CDR1 is MNHEY, CDR2 SVGEGT, per germline. Trimming removed 6 bases from V and 0 bases from J, with 8 bases in between. The CDR3 loop is CASRLSYQETQYF. CDR3 DNA sequence: TGTGCCAGCAGACTATCGTACCAAGAGACCCAGTACTTC.

This clonotype was picked up a small number of times. The V gene is TRBV27, the J gene TRBJ2-7; TRBD2 aligns across 11 bases. Per the germline V gene, CDR1 is MNHEY and CDR2 is SMNVEV (reference sequence). With V trimmed by 6 bases and J by 6 bases, 10 bases remained unmatched. The CDR3 consists of 15 residues. CDR3 sequence reads: CASSLVLAGGSEQYF. The CDR3 coding sequence is TGTGCCAGCAGCCTGGTTCTAGCGGGGGGCAGCGAGCAGTACTTC.

This clonotype was seen many times. The CDR3 sequence is CASSPGTEAFF. CDR3 coding DNA: TGTGCCAGCAGTCCCGGGACCGAAGCTTTCTTT. The rearrangement joins TRBV12-3 or TRBV12-4 to TRBJ1-1; D may be TRBD1 (5 bases). The CDR3 runs to 11 residues. V was cut by 5 bases and J by 8 bases, with 9 bases left in between.